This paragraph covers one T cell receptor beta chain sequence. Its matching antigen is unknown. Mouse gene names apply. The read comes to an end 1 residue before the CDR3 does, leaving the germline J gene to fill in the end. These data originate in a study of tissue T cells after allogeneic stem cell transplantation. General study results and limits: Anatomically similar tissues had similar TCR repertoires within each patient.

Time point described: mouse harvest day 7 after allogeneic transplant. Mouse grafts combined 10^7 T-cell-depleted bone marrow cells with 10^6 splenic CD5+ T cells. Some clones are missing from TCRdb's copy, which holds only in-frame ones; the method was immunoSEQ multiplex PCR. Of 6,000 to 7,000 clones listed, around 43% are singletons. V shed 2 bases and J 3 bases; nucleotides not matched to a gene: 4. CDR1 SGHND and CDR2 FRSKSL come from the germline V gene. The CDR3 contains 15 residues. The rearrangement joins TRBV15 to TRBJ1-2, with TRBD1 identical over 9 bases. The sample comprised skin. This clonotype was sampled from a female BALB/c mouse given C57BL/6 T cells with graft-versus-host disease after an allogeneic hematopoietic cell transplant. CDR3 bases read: TGTGCCAGCAGTTTAAGGACAGGGGTCGACTCCGACTACACC. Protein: CASSLRTGVDSDYT. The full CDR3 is CASSLRTGVDSDYTF.